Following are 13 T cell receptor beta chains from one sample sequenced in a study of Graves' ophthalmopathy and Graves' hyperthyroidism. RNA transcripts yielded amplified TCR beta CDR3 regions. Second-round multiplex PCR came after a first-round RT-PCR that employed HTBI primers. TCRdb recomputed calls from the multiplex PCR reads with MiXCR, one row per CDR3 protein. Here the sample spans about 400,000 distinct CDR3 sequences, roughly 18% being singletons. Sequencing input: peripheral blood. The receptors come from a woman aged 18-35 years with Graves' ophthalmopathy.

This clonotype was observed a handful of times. CDR3 in amino acids: CASSQADRVDSPLHF. The CDR3 bases are TGCGCCAGCAGCCAAGCAGACAGGGTGGATTCACCCCTCCACTTT. The V and J genes are TRBV4-1 and TRBJ1-6; 7 nucleotides line up with TRBD1. CDR3 size: 15 residues. Germline V gene data show CDR1 as MGHRA and CDR2 as YSYEKL. The trim removed 1 base at V and 8 bases at J, leaving 5 bases unmatched.

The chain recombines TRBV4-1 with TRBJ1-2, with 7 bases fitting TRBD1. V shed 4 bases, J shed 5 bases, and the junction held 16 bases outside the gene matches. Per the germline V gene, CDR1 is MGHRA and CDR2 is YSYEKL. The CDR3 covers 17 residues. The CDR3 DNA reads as TGCGCCAGCAGCCCAAGACATCCCCAAGGGACAGCGTATGGCTACACCTTC. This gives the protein CASSPRHPQGTAYGYTF.

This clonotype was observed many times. The CDR3 reads CASSYSTRGDYGYTF. The CDR3 DNA sequence: TGTGCCAGCAGTTACTCCACCAGGGGAGACTATGGCTACACCTTC. The gene calls are TRBV6-5 and TRBJ1-2; possible D gene TRBD1, 6 bases. The ends were cut back, 0 bases at V and 3 bases at J, with 11 bases in the middle. The CDR3 runs 15 residues. Germline V gives CDR1 MNHEY, CDR2 SVGAGI.

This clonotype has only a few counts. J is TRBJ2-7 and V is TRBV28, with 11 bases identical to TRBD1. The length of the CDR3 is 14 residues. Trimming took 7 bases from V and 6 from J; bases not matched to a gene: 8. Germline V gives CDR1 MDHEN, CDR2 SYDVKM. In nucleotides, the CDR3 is TGTGCCAGCACTACCGGGACAGGGGGTCGCGAGCAGTACTTC. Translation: CASTTGTGGREQYF.

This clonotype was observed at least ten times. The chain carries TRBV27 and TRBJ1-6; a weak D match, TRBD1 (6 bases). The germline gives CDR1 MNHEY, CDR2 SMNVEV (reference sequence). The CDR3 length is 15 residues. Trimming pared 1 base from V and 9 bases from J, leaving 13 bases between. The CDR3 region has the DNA TGTGCCAGCAGTTTATGGGGGCCGGTGGGTTCACCCCTCCACTTT. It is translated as CASSLWGPVGSPLHF.

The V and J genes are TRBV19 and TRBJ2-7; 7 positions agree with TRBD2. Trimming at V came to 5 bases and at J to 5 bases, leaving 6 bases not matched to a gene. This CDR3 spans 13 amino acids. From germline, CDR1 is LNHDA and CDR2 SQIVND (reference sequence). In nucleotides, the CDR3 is TGTGCCAGTAGTCAAATAGCGGGCGACGAGCAGTACTTC. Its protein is CASSQIAGDEQYF.

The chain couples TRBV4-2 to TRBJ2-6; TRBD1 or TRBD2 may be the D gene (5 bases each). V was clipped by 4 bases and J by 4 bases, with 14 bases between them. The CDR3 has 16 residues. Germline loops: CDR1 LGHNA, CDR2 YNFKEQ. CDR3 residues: CASSPGPPGGANVLTF. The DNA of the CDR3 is TGTGCCAGCAGCCCGGGACCCCCGGGGGGGGCCAACGTCCTGACTTTC.

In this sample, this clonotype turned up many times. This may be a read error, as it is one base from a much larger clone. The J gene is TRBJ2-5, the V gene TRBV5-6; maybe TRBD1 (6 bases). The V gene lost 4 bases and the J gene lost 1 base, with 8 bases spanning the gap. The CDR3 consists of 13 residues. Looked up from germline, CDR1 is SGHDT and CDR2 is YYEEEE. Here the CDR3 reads CASSADSQETQYF. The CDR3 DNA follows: TGTGCCAGCAGCGCGGACAGCCAAGAGACCCAGTACTTC.

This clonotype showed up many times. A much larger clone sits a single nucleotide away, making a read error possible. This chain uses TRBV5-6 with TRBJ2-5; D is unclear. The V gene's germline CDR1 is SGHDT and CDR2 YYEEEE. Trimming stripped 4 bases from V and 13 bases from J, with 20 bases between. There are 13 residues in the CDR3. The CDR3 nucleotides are TGTGCCAGCAGCCCAACCGATACTCGTCGTAGGTACTTC. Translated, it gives CASSPTDTRRRYF.

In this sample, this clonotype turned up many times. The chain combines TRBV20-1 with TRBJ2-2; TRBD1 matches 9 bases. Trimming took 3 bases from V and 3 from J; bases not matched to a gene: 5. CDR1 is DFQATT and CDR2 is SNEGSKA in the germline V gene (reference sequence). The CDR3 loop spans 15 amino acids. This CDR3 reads CSASRTGADTGELFF. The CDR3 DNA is TGCAGTGCTAGTCGGACAGGGGCGGACACCGGGGAGCTGTTTTTT.

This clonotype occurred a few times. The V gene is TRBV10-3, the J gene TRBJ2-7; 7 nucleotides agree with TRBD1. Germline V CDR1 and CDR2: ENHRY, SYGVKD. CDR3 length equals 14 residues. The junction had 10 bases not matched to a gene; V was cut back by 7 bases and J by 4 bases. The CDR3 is CAITRGPGFYEQYF. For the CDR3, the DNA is TGTGCCATCACGAGGGGGCCGGGATTTTACGAGCAGTACTTC.

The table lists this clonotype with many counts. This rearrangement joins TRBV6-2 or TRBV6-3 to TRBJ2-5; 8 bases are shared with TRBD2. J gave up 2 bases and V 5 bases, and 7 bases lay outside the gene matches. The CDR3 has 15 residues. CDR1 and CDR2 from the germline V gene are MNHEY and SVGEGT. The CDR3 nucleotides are TGTGCCAGCAGTCCAGCGGGAGAGACTCAAGAGACCCAGTACTTC. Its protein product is CASSPAGETQETQYF.

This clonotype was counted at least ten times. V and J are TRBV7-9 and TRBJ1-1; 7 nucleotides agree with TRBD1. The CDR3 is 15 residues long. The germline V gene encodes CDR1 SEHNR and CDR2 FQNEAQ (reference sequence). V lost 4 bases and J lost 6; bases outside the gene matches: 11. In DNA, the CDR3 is TGTGCCAGCAGCTCAGACAGGGTGAAAAGGGCTGAAGCTTTCTTT. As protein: CASSSDRVKRAEAFF.